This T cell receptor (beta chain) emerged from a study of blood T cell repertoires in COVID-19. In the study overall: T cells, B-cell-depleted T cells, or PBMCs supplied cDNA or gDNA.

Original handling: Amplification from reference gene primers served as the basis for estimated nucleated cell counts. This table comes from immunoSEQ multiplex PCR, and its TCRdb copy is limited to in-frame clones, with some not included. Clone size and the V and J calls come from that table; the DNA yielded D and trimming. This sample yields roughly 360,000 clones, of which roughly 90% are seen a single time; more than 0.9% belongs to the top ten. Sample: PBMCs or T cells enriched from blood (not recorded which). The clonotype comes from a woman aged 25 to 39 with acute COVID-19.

The CDR3: CSVFTPGTDNTGELFF. The CDR3 DNA reads as TGCAGCGTTTTTACCCCCGGGACAGATAACACCGGGGAGCTGTTTTTT. The chain links TRBV29-1 to TRBJ2-2, with TRBD1 matching 7 bases. V dropped 5 bases and J dropped 2; count of bases not matched to a gene: 11. This CDR3 region has 16 residues. The germline gives CDR1 SQVTM, CDR2 ANQGSEA.